This record concerns one T cell receptor (beta chain) sequence. Its cognate antigen is unknown. The germline CDR1 and CDR2 sequences are SGDLS and YYNGEE. J was trimmed by 6 bases and V by 7 bases; bases with no gene match: 11. CDR3 size: 17 residues. This entry belongs to a study of cytomegalovirus exposure and HLA in healthy donors. PCR was performed using 60 Vbeta and 13 Jbeta primers. Original data processing: It was a later analysis that counted 83 million or so unique TCR beta chains, of which around 11 million were shared. Some clones are missing from TCRdb's copy, which holds only in-frame ones; the method was immunoSEQ multiplex PCR. The V and J calls and clone size come from that table; D and trimming were worked out from the DNA. The data hold under 110,000 clones, with over 75% observed a single time. Regarding the study as a whole: The authors later linked a missense DCLRE1C variant to TCR beta V- and J-gene trimming. It was reportedly the case that the classifier diagnosed cytomegalovirus status with high specificity and sensitivity. Being productive about 87% or about 30% of the time was typical of most TCR beta V segments in an earlier analysis.

Sequencing was done on a sample of PBMCs. The origin of this receptor is a man aged 60 to 69 in good health and CMV-seronegative. The rearrangement links TRBV9 to TRBJ1-6; 12 bases map to TRBD1. The CDR3 is CASGGSGQGARNSPLHF. In nucleotides, the CDR3 is TGTGCCAGCGGTGGATCGGGACAGGGGGCGCGTAATTCACCCCTCCACTTT.